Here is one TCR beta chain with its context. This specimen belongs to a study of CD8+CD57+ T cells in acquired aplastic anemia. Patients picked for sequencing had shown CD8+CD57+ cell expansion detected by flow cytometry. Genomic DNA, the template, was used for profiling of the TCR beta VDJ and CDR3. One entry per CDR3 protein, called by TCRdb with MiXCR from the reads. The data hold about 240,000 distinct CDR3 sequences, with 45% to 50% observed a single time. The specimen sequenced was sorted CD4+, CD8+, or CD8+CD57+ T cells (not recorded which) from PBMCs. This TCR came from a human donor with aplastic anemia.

In DNA, the CDR3 is TGTGCCAGCAGCGAACCGGCGACGAACACCGGGGAGCTGTTTTTT. This translates into CASSEPATNTGELFF. The V call is TRBV7-9, the J call TRBJ2-2; D ambiguous. Germline CDR1 and CDR2: SEHNR and FQNEAQ (reference sequence). Trimming removed 5 bases at V and 0 bases at J, with 10 bases between. This CDR3 is built from 15 residues.